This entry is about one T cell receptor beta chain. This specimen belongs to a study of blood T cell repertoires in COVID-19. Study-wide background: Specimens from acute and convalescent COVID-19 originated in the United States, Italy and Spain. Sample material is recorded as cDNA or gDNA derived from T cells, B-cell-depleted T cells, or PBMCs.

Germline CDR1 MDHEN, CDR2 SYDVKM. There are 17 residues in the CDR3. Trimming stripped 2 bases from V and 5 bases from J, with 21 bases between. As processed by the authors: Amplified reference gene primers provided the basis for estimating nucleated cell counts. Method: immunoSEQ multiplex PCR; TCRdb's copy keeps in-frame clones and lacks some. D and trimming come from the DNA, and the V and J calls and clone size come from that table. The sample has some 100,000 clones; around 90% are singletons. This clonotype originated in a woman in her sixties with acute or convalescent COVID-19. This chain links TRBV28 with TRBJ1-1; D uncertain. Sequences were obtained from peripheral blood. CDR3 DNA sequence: TGTGCCAGCAGTTTAGGGGTCGGCCGGGGTGGTGGAACTGAAGCTTTCTTT. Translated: CASSLGVGRGGGTEAFF.